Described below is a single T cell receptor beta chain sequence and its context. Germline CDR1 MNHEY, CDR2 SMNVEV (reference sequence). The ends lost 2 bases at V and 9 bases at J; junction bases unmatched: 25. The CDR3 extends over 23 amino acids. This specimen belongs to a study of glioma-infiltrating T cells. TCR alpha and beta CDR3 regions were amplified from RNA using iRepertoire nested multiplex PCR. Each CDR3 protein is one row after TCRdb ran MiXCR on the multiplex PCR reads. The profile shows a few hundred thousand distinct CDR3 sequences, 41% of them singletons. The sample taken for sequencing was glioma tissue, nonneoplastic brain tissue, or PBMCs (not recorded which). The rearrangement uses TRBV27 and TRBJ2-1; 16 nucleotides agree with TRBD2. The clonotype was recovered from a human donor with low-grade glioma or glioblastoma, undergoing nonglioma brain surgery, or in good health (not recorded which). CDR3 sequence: CASSLKPLLPPPGTSGRASEQFF. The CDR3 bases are TGTGCCAGCAGTTTAAAACCCCTATTACCCCCCCCCGGGACTAGCGGGAGGGCCAGTGAGCAGTTCTTC.